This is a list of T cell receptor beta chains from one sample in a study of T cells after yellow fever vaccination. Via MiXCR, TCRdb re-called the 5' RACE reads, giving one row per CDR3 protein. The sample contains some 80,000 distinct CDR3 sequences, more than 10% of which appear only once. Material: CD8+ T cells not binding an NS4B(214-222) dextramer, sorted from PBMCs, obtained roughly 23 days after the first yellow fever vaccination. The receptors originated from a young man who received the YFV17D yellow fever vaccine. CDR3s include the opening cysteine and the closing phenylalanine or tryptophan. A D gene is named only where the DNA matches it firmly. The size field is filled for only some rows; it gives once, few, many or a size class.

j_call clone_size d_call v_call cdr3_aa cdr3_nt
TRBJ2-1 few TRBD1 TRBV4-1 CASSQEGQNNEQFF TGCGCCAGCAGCCAAGAGGGACAGAACAATGAGCAGTTCTTC
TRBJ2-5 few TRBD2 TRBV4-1 CASSPKTSGVQETQYF TGCGCCAGCAGCCCAAAGACTAGCGGGGTTCAAGAGACCCAGTACTTC
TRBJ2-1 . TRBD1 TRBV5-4 CASRPDRRNEQFF TGTGCCAGCAGACCGGACAGGAGGAATGAGCAGTTCTTC
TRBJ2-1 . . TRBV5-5 CASSLVRNPMQQFF TGTGCCAGCAGCTTGGTACGGAACCCAATGCAGCAGTTCTTC
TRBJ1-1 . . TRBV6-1 CASSRGTRTEAFF TGTGCCAGCAGCCGGGGTACGCGCACTGAAGCTTTCTTT
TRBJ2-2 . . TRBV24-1 CATSERRGPTAANTGELFF TGTGCCACCAGTGAAAGGCGGGGCCCGACTGCAGCGAACACCGGGGAGCTGTTTTTT
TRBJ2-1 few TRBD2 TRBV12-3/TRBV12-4 CASSLAATSGGRNEQFF TGTGCCAGCAGTTTGGCAGCTACTAGCGGGGGACGGAATGAGCAGTTCTTC
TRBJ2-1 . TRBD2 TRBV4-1 CASSQTLYPRASGFGVDNEQFF TGCGCCAGCAGCCAAACCCTCTATCCCCGTGCTAGCGGTTTTGGCGTCGACAATGAGCAGTTCTTC
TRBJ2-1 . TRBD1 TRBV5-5 CASSVSQGIWEQFF TGTGCCAGCAGCGTATCACAGGGGATTTGGGAGCAGTTCTTC
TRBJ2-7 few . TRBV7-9 CASSPARSRSYEQYF TGTGCCAGCAGCCCTGCGAGGTCCCGCTCCTACGAGCAGTACTTC
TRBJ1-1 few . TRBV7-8 CASSLVGLNTEAFF TGTGCCAGCAGCTTGGTGGGGCTGAACACTGAAGCTTTCTTT
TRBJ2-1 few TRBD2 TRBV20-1 CSARDLGLANEQFF TGCAGTGCTAGAGATCTGGGACTAGCAAATGAGCAGTTCTTC
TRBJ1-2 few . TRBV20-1 CSARDLEGYGYTF TGCAGTGCTAGAGATCTGGAGGGCTATGGCTACACCTTC
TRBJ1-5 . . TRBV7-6 CASSLEAASNQPQHF TGTGCCAGCAGCTTAGAAGCGGCTAGCAATCAGCCCCAGCATTTT
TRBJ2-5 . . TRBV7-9 CASSSAGRREETQYF TGTGCCAGCAGCTCCGCGGGCAGAAGGGAAGAGACCCAGTACTTC
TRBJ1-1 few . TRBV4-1 CASSQTRVEAFF TGCGCCAGCAGCCAAACGAGGGTTGAAGCTTTCTTT
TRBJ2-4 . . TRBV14 CASSQGRGIAKNIQYF TGTGCCAGCAGCCAAGGAAGGGGAATAGCCAAAAACATTCAGTACTTC
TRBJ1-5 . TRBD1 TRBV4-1 CASSRLATGVSQPQHF TGCGCCAGCAGCCGCCTGGCGACAGGGGTAAGTCAGCCCCAGCATTTT
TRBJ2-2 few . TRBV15 CATSRVSGPTGELFF TGTGCCACCAGCAGAGTTTCAGGACCCACCGGGGAGCTGTTTTTT
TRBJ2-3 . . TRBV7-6 CASSLLIFGGSDTQYF TGTGCCAGCAGCTTACTCATATTTGGCGGGTCAGATACGCAGTATTTT
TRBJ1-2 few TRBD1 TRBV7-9 CASSTGQSYGYTF TGTGCCAGCAGCACGGGACAGAGCTATGGCTACACCTTC
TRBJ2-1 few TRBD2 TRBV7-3 CATSLRGGPYNEQFF TGTGCCACCTCCCTCCGGGGGGGCCCTTACAATGAGCAGTTCTTC